This TCR beta chain was found in a study of cytomegalovirus exposure and HLA in healthy donors. The ends lost 4 bases at V and 1 base at J; junction bases unmatched: 0. Germline CDR1 SGHTA, CDR2 FQGNSA. The CDR3 is 13 amino acids. Overall study findings and caveats: Researchers left out some V segments, among them TRBV6-2 and TRBV6-3, as indistinguishable.

Notes on this clone: Antigen: not known.

PCR amplification relied on 60 Vbeta primers (plus 13 Jbeta primers). Clones were sequenced by immunoSEQ multiplex PCR, and TCRdb holds only the in-frame ones, with some missing. The sample has around 130,000 clones; 75% to 90% are singletons. Nominal health characterized the donors when sampled, though unrecorded immune exposures were likely. This clonotype originated in a male donor in good health and CMV-seronegative. The material sequenced was PBMCs. The chain employs TRBV7-2 and TRBJ1-1; 7 nucleotides match TRBD1. In DNA, the CDR3 is TGTGCCAGCAGCTGGGACAGGAACACTGAAGCTTTCTTT. Encoded protein: CASSWDRNTEAFF.